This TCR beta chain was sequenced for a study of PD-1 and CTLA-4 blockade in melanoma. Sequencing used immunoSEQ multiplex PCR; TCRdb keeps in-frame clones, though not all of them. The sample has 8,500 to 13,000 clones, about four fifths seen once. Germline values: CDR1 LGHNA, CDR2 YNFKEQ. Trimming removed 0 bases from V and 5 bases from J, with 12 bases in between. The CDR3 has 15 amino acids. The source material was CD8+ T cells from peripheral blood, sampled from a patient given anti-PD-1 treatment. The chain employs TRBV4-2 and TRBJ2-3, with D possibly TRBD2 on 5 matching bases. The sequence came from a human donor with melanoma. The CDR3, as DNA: TGTGCCAGCAGCCAAGATGACGGGATGATAGATACGCAGTATTTT. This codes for CASSQDDGMIDTQYF.